One sample yielded the 28 T cell receptor beta chains listed below, sequenced in a study of cytomegalovirus exposure and HLA in healthy donors. PCR amplification relied on 60 Vbeta primers (plus 13 Jbeta primers). Clones were read by immunoSEQ multiplex PCR, and TCRdb kept only the in-frame ones, dropping some. In the table there are about 130,000 clones, around 78% of which are singletons. The material sequenced was PBMCs. These receptors were collected from a woman aged 45 to 65 in good health and CMV-seronegative.

The genes are TRBV27 and TRBJ1-4; 11 positions agree with TRBD1. Germline CDR1 reads MNHEY; CDR2 reads SMNVEV (reference sequence). CDR3 length: 14 residues. J lost 7 bases, V lost 5 bases, and 3 bases had no gene match. CDR3 nucleotide sequence: TGTGCCAGCAGTAGGGACAGGGGGGCTGAAAAACTGTTTTTT. It translates to CASSRDRGAEKLFF.

This clone was recorded once. The rearrangement joins TRBV9 to TRBJ2-3; no reliable D call. In germline, CDR1 is SGDLS, CDR2 YYNGEE. There are 14 residues in the CDR3. V was shortened by 2 bases and J by 2 bases, with 9 bases between the two germline ends. CDR3 sequence: CASSVVGITDTQYF. The CDR3 nucleotides are TGTGCCAGCAGCGTTGTCGGTATCACAGATACGCAGTATTTT.

The rearrangement joins TRBV2 to TRBJ2-5; a possible D gene is TRBD2 (5 bases). Trimming pared 2 bases from V and 14 bases from J, leaving 18 bases between. This CDR3 is built from 13 residues. Germline-derived CDR1 and CDR2 are SNHLY and FYNNEI. DNA of the CDR3: TGTGCCAGCAGTGAAACGCGGGTTGAGGCCTCCTACTTC. Translation: CASSETRVEASYF.

This clone has more than one count but fewer than ten. The chain uses TRBV4-2 and TRBJ2-7; the D is unclear. Deletions cut 0 bases from V and 3 bases from J, with 18 bases between. Germline assignment: CDR1 LGHNA and CDR2 YNFKEQ. The CDR3 spans 17 residues. CDR3 sequence (DNA): TGTGCCAGCAGCCAAGATCGAGGCATCCTAGGCAACTACGAGCAGTACTTC. It codes for CASSQDRGILGNYEQYF.

This chain uses TRBV18 with TRBJ2-3; a possible D gene is TRBD1 (6 bases). Trimming removed 8 bases at V and 0 bases at J, with 12 bases between. The V gene's germline CDR1 is KGHSH and CDR2 LQKENI. CDR3 length equals 14 residues. This chain's CDR3 is CASTHRASTDTQYF. The CDR3 nucleotides are TGTGCCAGCACACACAGGGCAAGCACAGATACGCAGTATTTT.

This clone was seen a few times. The CDR3 DNA reads TGCGCCAGCAGTCACCGAGGGGGCGCCGGGGAGCTGTTTTTT. This sequence encodes CASSHRGGAGELFF. V gene TRBV4-1 combines with J gene TRBJ2-2; 7 nucleotides align to TRBD1. There are 14 residues in the CDR3. With 6 bases clipped from V and 6 bases from J, the junction kept 7 bases outside the gene matches. Germline lookup yields CDR1 MGHRA and CDR2 YSYEKL.

The chain recombines TRBV7-9 with TRBJ2-7, with D possibly matching TRBD1 (6 bases). Trimming pared 3 bases from V and 6 bases from J, leaving 12 bases between. Germline lookup yields CDR1 SEHNR and CDR2 FQNEAQ (reference sequence). The length of the CDR3 is 13 residues. DNA for the CDR3: TGTGCCAGCAGCTTCGGAACAGGGCGCGAGCAGTACGTC. This sequence encodes CASSFGTGREQYV.

This chain connects TRBV28 to TRBJ2-5; a possible D gene is TRBD1 (6 bases). Trimming cost V 6 bases and J 1 base, with 15 bases left between them. The CDR3 runs 15 residues. Germline V lookup: CDR1 MDHEN, CDR2 SYDVKM. CDR3 in amino acids: CASSSNARGQETQYF. CDR3 sequence (DNA): TGTGCCAGCAGCTCAAACGCCAGGGGCCAAGAGACCCAGTACTTC. The full variable domain, completed using reference TRBV28 and TRBJ2-5, is DVKVTQSSRYLVKRTGEKVFLECVQDMDHENMFWYRQDPGLGLRLIYFSYDVKMKEKGDIPEGYSVSREKKERFSLILESASTNQTSMYLCASSSNARGQETQYFGPGTRLLVL.

This chain connects TRBV4-2 to TRBJ2-1; D might be TRBD2 (5 bases). Trimming stripped 0 bases from V and 0 bases from J, with 12 bases between. The CDR3 is 17 residues long. The germline V gene encodes CDR1 LGHNA and CDR2 YNFKEQ. The CDR3 loop reads CASSQDPTRNSYNEQFF. CDR3 bases: TGTGCCAGCAGCCAAGATCCCACTAGGAACTCCTACAATGAGCAGTTCTTC.

The chain carries TRBV4-2 and TRBJ2-1; 10 nucleotides line up with TRBD2. V lost 0 bases, J lost 5 bases, and 7 bases stayed unmatched. This CDR3 contains 17 residues. The germline V gene has CDR1 LGHNA and CDR2 YNFKEQ. The CDR3 DNA reads TGTGCCAGCAGCCAAGAGGCTAGCGGGAGAGGGAACAATGAGCAGTTCTTC. Translated, it gives CASSQEASGRGNNEQFF.

This clone was observed a few times. The chain is built from TRBV29-1 and TRBJ1-3; tentatively, D is TRBD1 (5 bases). Germline V lookup: CDR1 SQVTM, CDR2 ANQGSEA. The CDR3 contains 17 residues. The germline V and J ends were trimmed by 6 bases and 0 bases, with 21 bases remaining between them. The DNA for the CDR3 is TGCAGCGTCGTCTCCAGGGTTCGGGGGGACTCTGGAAACACCATATATTTT. The encoded protein is CSVVSRVRGDSGNTIYF.

The rearrangement joins TRBV28 to TRBJ1-2; weak D call: TRBD1 (5 bases). V lost 3 bases to trimming and J lost 5 bases, with 13 bases between them. CDR3 size: 14 residues. Germline CDR1 MDHEN, CDR2 SYDVKM. The CDR3 DNA sequence: TGTGCCAGCAGTTTTGGGGGGGGGAGGTATGGCTACACCTTC. Amino acid sequence: CASSFGGGRYGYTF.

The CDR3 nucleotides are TGTGCCAGCAGCTTACCACTGGTAGCCAAAAACATTCAGTACTTC. Protein: CASSLPLVAKNIQYF. This sequence joins TRBV5-6 and TRBJ2-4, with unresolved D. CDR1 and CDR2 from the germline V gene are SGHDT and YYEEEE. Between the trimmed V and J ends, which lost 2 bases and 0 bases, there was a span of 9 bases. This CDR3 contains 15 residues.

V is TRBV7-9 and J is TRBJ1-4; 7 positions match TRBD1. Germline assignment: CDR1 SEHNR and CDR2 FQNEAQ (reference sequence). V gave up 1 base and J gave up 3 bases; unmatched junction bases: 2. This CDR3 is 15 amino acids long. The CDR3 sequence is CASSLGGTANEKLFF. The CDR3 DNA reads as TGTGCCAGCAGCTTAGGAGGGACAGCTAATGAAAAACTGTTTTTT.

The chain employs TRBV5-6 and TRBJ1-1; D remains ambiguous. The V end was cut by 0 bases, the J end by 0 bases, with 9 bases between. CDR1 SGHDT and CDR2 YYEEEE come from the germline V gene. The CDR3 is 15 amino acids. In DNA form, the CDR3 reads TGTGCCAGCAGCTTGGCCAGACAATTGAACACTGAAGCTTTCTTT. Amino acid sequence: CASSLARQLNTEAFF.

The V and J genes are TRBV2 and TRBJ2-3, with D perhaps TRBD1 (5 bases). The V end was cut by 6 bases, the J end by 3 bases, with 13 bases between. Germline CDR1 and CDR2: SNHLY and FYNNEI. The length of the CDR3 is 14 residues. The CDR3 spells CASRTDSQTDTQYF. CDR3 nucleotides: TGTGCCAGCAGAACAGACAGTCAGACAGATACGCAGTATTTT.

The J gene is TRBJ2-1, the V gene TRBV9; perhaps TRBD1 as D (5 bases). The germline V and J ends were trimmed by 1 base and 5 bases, with 16 bases remaining between them. CDR1 and CDR2 from the germline V gene are SGDLS and YYNGEE. The CDR3 extends over 16 amino acids. The DNA for the CDR3 is TGTGCCAGCAGCGTAAGGGGCCAGGGAACTAACAATGAGCAGTTCTTC. It codes for CASSVRGQGTNNEQFF.

The sample holds one count of this clone. The rearrangement joins TRBV10-3 to TRBJ2-3; 10 bases map to TRBD2. CDR1 ENHRY and CDR2 SYGVKD come from the germline V gene. V dropped 2 bases and J dropped 5; count of bases not matched to a gene: 10. The CDR3 length is 17 residues. The DNA for the CDR3 is TGTGCCATCAGTGAGCCGTCTAGCGGGAGATCCAAAGATACGCAGTATTTT. Amino acid sequence: CAISEPSSGRSKDTQYF.

The chain recombines TRBV5-1 with TRBJ2-3; 7 bases agree with TRBD2. The CDR3 sequence is 16 residues long. Germline CDR1 reads SGHRS; CDR2 reads YFSETQ. Trimming removed 3 bases from V and 4 bases from J; junction bases left unmatched: 11. CDR3 loop: CASSSGLSQVADTQYF. Written as DNA, the CDR3 is TGCGCCAGCAGCTCGGGACTATCCCAGGTTGCAGATACGCAGTATTTT.

V usage is TRBV9 and J usage is TRBJ2-5; 13 bases are a match to TRBD2. The CDR3 covers 17 residues. Germline V gene lookup returns CDR1 SGDLS and CDR2 YYNGEE. With V trimmed by 0 bases and J by 3 bases, 5 bases remained unmatched. CDR3 residues: CASSVAPGLAGKETQYF. CDR3 in DNA: TGTGCCAGCAGCGTAGCCCCGGGACTAGCGGGAAAAGAGACCCAGTACTTC.

This rearrangement joins TRBV4-3 to TRBJ1-1; TRBD1 is a possible D gene (5 bases). CDR3 size: 15 residues. The V gene lost 0 bases and the J gene lost 9 bases, with 17 bases spanning the gap. The V gene's germline CDR1 is LGHNA and CDR2 YSLEER. CDR3 residues: CASSQDLGDRSKAFF. The CDR3 DNA is TGCGCCAGCAGCCAAGATCTAGGCGACAGATCGAAAGCTTTCTTT.

The sample holds a few counts of this clone. The CDR3 loop reads CASTLRSRSYNEQFF. Written as DNA, the CDR3 is TGTGCCAGCACCCTGCGGAGTCGGTCCTACAATGAGCAGTTCTTC. The chain couples TRBV7-2 to TRBJ2-1; D not resolved. The ends were cut back, 7 bases at V and 1 base at J, with 14 bases in the middle. This CDR3 spans 15 amino acids. CDR1 is SGHTA, CDR2 FQGNSA, per germline.

The V call is TRBV5-1, the J call TRBJ2-7; TRBD1 matches at 10 bases. The ends lost 4 bases at V and 1 base at J; junction bases unmatched: 8. Germline assignment: CDR1 SGHRS and CDR2 YFSETQ. The CDR3 runs to 16 residues. The CDR3 sequence is CASSTTGGANSYEQYF. Written as DNA, the CDR3 is TGCGCCAGCAGCACGACAGGGGGCGCGAATTCCTACGAGCAGTACTTC.

This rearrangement joins TRBV19 to TRBJ2-3, with a possible D match to TRBD1 (6 bases). Germline V gene lookup returns CDR1 LNHDA and CDR2 SQIVND (reference sequence). With 4 bases removed from V and 6 bases from J, the gap between germline ends came to 20 bases. CDR3 size: 16 residues. CDR3 DNA: TGTGCCAGTAGTACCCGGGTGCCAGGGGCAGCGGATACGCAGTATTTT. Residues: CASSTRVPGAADTQYF.

J is TRBJ2-7 and V is TRBV7-9, with a tentative D call TRBD1 (5 bases). Germline V gene sequence: CDR1 SEHNR, CDR2 FQNEAQ (reference sequence). V was trimmed by 1 base and J by 3 bases, leaving 10 bases between them. This CDR3 has 14 amino acids. DNA for the CDR3: TGTGCCAGCAGCTTAGGGACGACAGTCTACGAGCAGTACGTC. Its protein is CASSLGTTVYEQYV.

The chain uses TRBV4-2 and TRBJ1-4; 7 bases fit TRBD1. V dropped 0 bases and J dropped 5; count of bases not matched to a gene: 0. CDR1 and CDR2 (germline): LGHNA, YNFKEQ. The CDR3 sequence is 14 residues long. The CDR3 is CASSQEGGNEKLFF. The CDR3, as DNA: TGTGCCAGCAGCCAAGAAGGGGGCAATGAAAAACTGTTTTTT.

V gene TRBV19 combines with J gene TRBJ2-5; no definite D call. V lost 10 bases and J lost 5, with 17 bases in between. CDR1 is LNHDA and CDR2 is SQIVND in the germline V gene (reference sequence). There are 13 residues in the CDR3. DNA of the CDR3: TGTGCCACCTCTGCTCTGCCCGGGGAGACCCAGTACTTC. This codes for CATSALPGETQYF.

This chain links TRBV18 with TRBJ1-1; 8 nucleotides line up with TRBD1. With V trimmed by 1 base and J by 3 bases, 4 bases remained unmatched. Looked up from germline, CDR1 is KGHSH and CDR2 is LQKENI. The CDR3 is made up of 15 amino acids. The CDR3 is CASSPQDRVDTEAFF. The CDR3 DNA follows: TGTGCCAGCTCACCACAGGACAGGGTGGACACTGAAGCTTTCTTT. The full variable domain, its missing parts supplied by reference TRBV18 and TRBJ1-1, is NAGVMQNPRHLVRRRGQEARLRCSPMKGHSHVYWYRQLPEEGLKFMVYLQKENIIDESGMPKERFSAEFPKEGPSILRIQQVVRGDSAAYFCASSPQDRVDTEAFFGQGTRLTVV.